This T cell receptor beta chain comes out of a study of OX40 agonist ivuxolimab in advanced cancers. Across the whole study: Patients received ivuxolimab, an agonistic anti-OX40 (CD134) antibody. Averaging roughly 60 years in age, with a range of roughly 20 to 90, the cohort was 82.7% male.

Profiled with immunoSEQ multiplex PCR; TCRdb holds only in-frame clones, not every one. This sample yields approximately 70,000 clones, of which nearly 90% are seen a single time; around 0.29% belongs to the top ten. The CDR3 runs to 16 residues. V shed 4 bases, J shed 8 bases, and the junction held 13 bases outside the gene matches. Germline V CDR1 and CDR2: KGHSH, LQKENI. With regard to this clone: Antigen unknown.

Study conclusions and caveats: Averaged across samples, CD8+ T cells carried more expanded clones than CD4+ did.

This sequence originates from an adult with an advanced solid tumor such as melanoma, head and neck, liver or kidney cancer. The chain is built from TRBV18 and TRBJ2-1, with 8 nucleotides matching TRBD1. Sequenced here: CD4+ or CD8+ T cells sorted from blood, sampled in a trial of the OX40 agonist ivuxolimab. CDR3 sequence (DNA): TGTGCCAGCTCACTAAACAGGGGGACGCCTTGGGATGAGCAGTTCTTC. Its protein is CASSLNRGTPWDEQFF.